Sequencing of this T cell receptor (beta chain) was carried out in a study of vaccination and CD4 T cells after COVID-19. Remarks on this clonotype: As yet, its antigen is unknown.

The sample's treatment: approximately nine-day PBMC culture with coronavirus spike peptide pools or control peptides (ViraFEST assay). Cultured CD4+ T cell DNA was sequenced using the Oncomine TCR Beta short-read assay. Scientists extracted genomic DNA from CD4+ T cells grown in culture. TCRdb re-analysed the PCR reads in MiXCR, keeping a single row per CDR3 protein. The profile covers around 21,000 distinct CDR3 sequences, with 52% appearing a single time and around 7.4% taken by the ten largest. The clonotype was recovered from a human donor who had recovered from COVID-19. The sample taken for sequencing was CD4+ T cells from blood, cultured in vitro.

The CDR3: CAWKEWGYTF. CDR3 bases: TGTGCCTGGAAGGAGTGGGGCTACACCTTC. The chain recombines TRBV30 with TRBJ1-2; D remains ambiguous. From germline, CDR1 is GTSNPN and CDR2 SVGIG (reference sequence). V lost 4 bases to trimming and J lost 8 bases, with 8 bases between them. The CDR3 is 10 residues long.